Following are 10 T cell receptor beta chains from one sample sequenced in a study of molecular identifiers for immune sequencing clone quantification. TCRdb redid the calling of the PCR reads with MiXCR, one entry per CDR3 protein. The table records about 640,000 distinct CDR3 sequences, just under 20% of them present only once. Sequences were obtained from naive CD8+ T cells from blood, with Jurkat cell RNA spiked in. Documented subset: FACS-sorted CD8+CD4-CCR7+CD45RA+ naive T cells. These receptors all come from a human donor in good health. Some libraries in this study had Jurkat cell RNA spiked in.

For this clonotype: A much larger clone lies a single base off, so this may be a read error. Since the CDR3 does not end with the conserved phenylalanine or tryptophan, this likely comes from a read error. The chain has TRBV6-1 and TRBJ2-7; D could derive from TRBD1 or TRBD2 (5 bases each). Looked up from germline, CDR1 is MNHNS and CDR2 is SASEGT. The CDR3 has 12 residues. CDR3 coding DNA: TGTGGACTCCGGGGACCTTCGGCCGAGCAGTACCTC. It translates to CGLRGPSAEQYL.

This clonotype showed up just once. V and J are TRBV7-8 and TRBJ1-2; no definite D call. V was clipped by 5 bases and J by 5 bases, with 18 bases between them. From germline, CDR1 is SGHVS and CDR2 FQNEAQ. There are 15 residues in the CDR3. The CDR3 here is CASSASSTPLYGYTF. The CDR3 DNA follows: TGTGCCAGCAGCGCGAGCTCGACTCCTCTATATGGCTACACCTTC.

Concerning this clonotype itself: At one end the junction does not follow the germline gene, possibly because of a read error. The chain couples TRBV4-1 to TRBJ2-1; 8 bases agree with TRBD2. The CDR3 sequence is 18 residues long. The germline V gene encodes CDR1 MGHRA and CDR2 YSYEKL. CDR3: CASSQEAPGTREYNERFF. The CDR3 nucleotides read TGCGCCAGCAGCCAAGAGGCTCCAGGGACTAGGGAATACAATGAGCGGTTCTTC.

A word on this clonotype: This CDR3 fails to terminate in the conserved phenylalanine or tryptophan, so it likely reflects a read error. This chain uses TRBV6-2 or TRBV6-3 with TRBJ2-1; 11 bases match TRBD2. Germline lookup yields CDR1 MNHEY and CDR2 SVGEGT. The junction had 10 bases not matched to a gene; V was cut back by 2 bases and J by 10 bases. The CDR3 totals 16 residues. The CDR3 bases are TGTGCCAGCAGTTACCTTAGCGGGGGGGATAACGGCGAGCAGTTCCTC. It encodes CASSYLSGGDNGEQFL.

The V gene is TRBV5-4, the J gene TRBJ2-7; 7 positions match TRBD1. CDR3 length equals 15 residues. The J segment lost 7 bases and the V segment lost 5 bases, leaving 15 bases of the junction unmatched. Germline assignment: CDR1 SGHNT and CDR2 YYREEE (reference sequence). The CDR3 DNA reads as TGTGCCAGCAGTTCCATCGACAGGGTCCCTTTTGAGCAGTACTTC. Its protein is CASSSIDRVPFEQYF. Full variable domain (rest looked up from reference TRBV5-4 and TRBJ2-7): ETGVTQSPTHLIKTRGQQVTLRCSSQSGHNTVSWYQQALGQGPQFIFQYYREEENGRGNFPPRFSGLQFPNYSSELNVNALELDDSALYLCASSSIDRVPFEQYFGPGTRLTVT.

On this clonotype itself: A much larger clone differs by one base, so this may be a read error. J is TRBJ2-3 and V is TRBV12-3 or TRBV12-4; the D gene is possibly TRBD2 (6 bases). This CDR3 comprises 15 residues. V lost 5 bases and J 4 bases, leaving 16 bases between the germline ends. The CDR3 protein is CASSLGLPGADTQYF. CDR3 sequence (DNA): TGTGCCAGCAGTCTGGGACTCCCCGGGGCAGATACGCAGTATTTT.

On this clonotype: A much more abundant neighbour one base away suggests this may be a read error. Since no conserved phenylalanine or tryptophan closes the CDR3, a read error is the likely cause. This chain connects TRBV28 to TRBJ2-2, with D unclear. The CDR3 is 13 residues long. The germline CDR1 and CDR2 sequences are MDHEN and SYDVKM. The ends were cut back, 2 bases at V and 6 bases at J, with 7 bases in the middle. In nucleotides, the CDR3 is TGTGCCAGCAGTTTAATCCGGTCCGGGGAGCTGTTTATT. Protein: CASSLIRSGELFI.

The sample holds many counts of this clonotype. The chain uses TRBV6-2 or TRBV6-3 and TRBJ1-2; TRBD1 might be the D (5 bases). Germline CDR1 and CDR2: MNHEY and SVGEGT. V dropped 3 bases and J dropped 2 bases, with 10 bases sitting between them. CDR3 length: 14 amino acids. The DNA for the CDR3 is TGTGCCAGCAGTTATTCGAACAGGAACTATGGCTACACCTTC. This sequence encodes CASSYSNRNYGYTF.

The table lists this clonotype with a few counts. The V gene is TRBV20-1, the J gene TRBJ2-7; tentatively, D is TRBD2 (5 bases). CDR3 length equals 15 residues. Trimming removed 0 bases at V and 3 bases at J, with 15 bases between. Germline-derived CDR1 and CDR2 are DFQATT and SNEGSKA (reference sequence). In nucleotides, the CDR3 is TGCAGTGCTAGAGATGGAGGTTATCGAGGCTACGAGCAGTACTTC. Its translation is CSARDGGYRGYEQYF.

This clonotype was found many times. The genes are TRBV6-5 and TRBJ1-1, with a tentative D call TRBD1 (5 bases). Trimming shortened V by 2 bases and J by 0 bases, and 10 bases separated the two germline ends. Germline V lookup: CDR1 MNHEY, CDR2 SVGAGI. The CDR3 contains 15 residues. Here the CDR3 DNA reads TGTGCCAGCAGTTACGACGGGGGGATGAACACTGAAGCTTTCTTT. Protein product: CASSYDGGMNTEAFF.